The 10 T cell receptor beta chains below come from one sample, sequenced in a study of T cell clonality in common variable immunodeficiency. Generated by immunoSEQ multiplex PCR, the TCRdb table keeps only in-frame clones and is missing some. Altogether tens of thousands of clones were found in the sample, and no singletons occur. The specimen sequenced was peripheral blood mononuclear cells. All receptors come from a person between 18 and 75 years old in good health.

This clone was recorded many times. From the germline J gene comes the end of the CDR3, since the read stops 3 residues before it. The chain employs TRBV7-9 and TRBJ2-7, with D tentatively TRBD1 or TRBD2 (5 bases each). Germline V gene sequence: CDR1 SEHNR, CDR2 FQNEAQ (reference sequence). Trimming pared 5 bases from V and 3 bases from J, leaving 14 bases between. This CDR3 contains 14 residues. Incomplete CDR3 DNA: TGTGCCAGCAGCCCCCAGGGAGTGCTCTACGAG. Translated, it gives CASSPQGVLYE. The full CDR3 reads CASSPQGVLYEQYF.

This clone was picked up many times. The read finishes 3 residues shy of the CDR3 end, and the germline J gene is used to complete it. The chain uses TRBV5-6 and TRBJ1-1; D uncertain. Per the germline V gene, CDR1 is SGHDT and CDR2 is YYEEEE. This CDR3 is built from 13 residues. Trimming took 1 base from V and 4 from J, leaving 8 bases between them. The CDR3 spells CASSLYGLTEAFF. CDR3 bases read: TGTGCCAGCAGCTTGTATGGACTCACTGAA.

This clone was recorded many times. The CDR3 end falls 3 residues outside the read, so it is completed with the germline J gene. J is TRBJ1-5 and V is TRBV30; no clear D gene. CDR1 and CDR2 (germline): GTSNPN, SVGIG (reference sequence). Trimming left V 0 bases short and J 0 bases short, with 9 bases between. This CDR3 region has 15 residues. The CDR3 DNA, read in part, is TGTGCCTGGAGTGTCGGACTCTATAGCAATCAGCCC. Amino acids: CAWSVGLYSNQP. The CDR3, in full, reads CAWSVGLYSNQPQHF.

This clone was recorded many times. The CDR3 end falls 3 residues outside the read, so it is completed with the germline J gene. V gene TRBV11-3 combines with J gene TRBJ2-5; 9 bases agree with TRBD1. CDR1 and CDR2 from the germline V gene are SGHNT and YENEEA. Trimming at V came to 5 bases and at J to 4 bases, leaving 5 bases not matched to a gene. The CDR3 is made up of 14 amino acids. The CDR3 sequence is CASSRDRDVETQYF. The DNA read from the CDR3 is TGTGCCAGCAGCCGGGACAGGGATGTAGAGACC.

This clone was seen repeatedly, ten times or more. The CDR3 extends 3 residues past the end of the read, so its final part is completed from the germline J gene. This chain links TRBV2 with TRBJ1-1; perhaps TRBD1 as D (5 bases). Trimming pared 7 bases from V and 2 bases from J, leaving 11 bases between. The germline V gene encodes CDR1 SNHLY and CDR2 FYNNEI. CDR3 length: 13 amino acids. CDR3 amino acids: CASTQGPNTEAFF. The DNA read from the CDR3 is TGTGCCAGCACCCAGGGCCCAAACACTGAA.

In its sample, this clone was seen many times. The read finishes 3 residues shy of the CDR3 end, and the germline J gene is used to complete it. The chain recombines TRBV20-1 with TRBJ2-3; 10 bases match TRBD1. Per germline, CDR1 DFQATT and CDR2 SNEGSKA (reference sequence). There are 15 residues in the CDR3. The V segment lost 6 bases and the J segment 4 bases; nucleotides outside the gene matches: 10. This chain's CDR3 is CSATAPGQGSDTQYF. The sequenced part of the CDR3 DNA is TGCAGTGCCACTGCCCCGGGACAGGGGTCAGATACG.

In this sample, this clone turned up many times. The read ends 3 residues shy of where the CDR3 ends; the end is completed using the germline J gene. V and J are TRBV12-5 and TRBJ2-2; the match to TRBD1 covers 8 bases. The CDR3 is made up of 16 amino acids. The trim removed 2 bases at V and 1 base at J, leaving 3 bases unmatched. From germline, CDR1 is LGHNT and CDR2 FRNRAP. The CDR3 loop is CASGLFTGGNTGELFF. The part of the CDR3 DNA that was read is TGTGCTAGTGGTTTGTTTACAGGGGGGAACACCGGGGAG.

Ten or more counts support this clone. Here the CDR3 reads CASRRGLTEKLFF. The sequenced part of the CDR3 DNA is TGTGCCAGCCGGCGCGGGCTTACTGAAAAA. This chain joins TRBV12-3 or TRBV12-4 and TRBJ1-4; no clear D. The DNA ends 3 residues before the CDR3 does, and the rest of the CDR3 is filled in from the germline J gene. V was pared by 8 bases and J by 7 bases, with 14 bases between. The CDR3 is 13 residues long.

In the case of this clone: The read finishes 3 residues shy of the CDR3 end, and the germline J gene is used to complete it. This sequence joins TRBV10-2 and TRBJ1-1; 9 bases match TRBD1. V lost 6 bases and J lost 4; bases outside the gene matches: 3. Germline CDR1 WSHSY, CDR2 SAAADI. The CDR3 contains 13 residues. The CDR3 reads CASRDRGSTEAFF. Partial CDR3 DNA: TGCGCCAGCAGAGACAGGGGGTCCACTGAA.

This clone was seen many times. The read ends 3 residues shy of where the CDR3 ends; the end is completed using the germline J gene. The chain combines TRBV6-2 or TRBV6-3 with TRBJ1-1, with D perhaps TRBD1 (6 bases). Germline CDR1 and CDR2: MNHEY and SVGEGT. CDR3 length equals 16 residues. Trimming removed 0 bases from V and 1 base from J, with 12 bases in between. CDR3 region: CASSYSDRQANTEAFF. The DNA read from the CDR3 is TGTGCCAGCAGTTACTCAGACCGACAGGCGAACACTGAA.